The next 15 T cell receptor beta chains were all read from a single sample in a study of early T cells in non-severe SARS-CoV-2 infection (dated by TCRdb to the early 2020s). Libraries came from 5' RACE. The run used a NextSeq 500. TCRdb reworked the public reads: Q25 trimming with fastp, MiXCR clone assembly, productive beta chains retained. Entries are consolidated by CDR3 protein sequence, retaining the most common genes and DNA. The sample table holds approximately 66,000 distinct CDR3 sequences, of which around 13% were seen once. The ten largest account for 5% to 5.5% of the sample. Sequencing used whole blood. The source of these receptors is an adult who was a healthcare worker with PCR-confirmed SARS-CoV-2 infection or an uninfected control (not recorded which).

The J gene is TRBJ1-1, the V gene TRBV29-1, with 8 bases aligning to TRBD1. The CDR3 is 13 amino acids. The V gene's germline CDR1 is SQVTM and CDR2 ANQGSEA. The J segment lost 6 bases and the V segment lost 6 bases, leaving 9 bases of the junction unmatched. The CDR3 spells CSVSGGAVPEAFF. CDR3 DNA sequence: TGCAGCGTCTCAGGGGGCGCCGTCCCTGAAGCTTTCTTT.

There are a few counts of this clonotype. This sequence joins TRBV7-2 and TRBJ2-7, with D perhaps TRBD1 (5 bases). CDR3 length: 14 residues. CDR1 is SGHTA and CDR2 is FQGNSA in the germline V gene. Trimming took 2 bases from V and 3 from J, leaving 11 bases between them. The CDR3 loop reads CASSLQGYDYEQYF. CDR3 coding DNA: TGTGCCAGCAGCTTACAGGGTTACGACTACGAGCAGTACTTC.

This clonotype was seen at least ten times. The chain combines TRBV12-3 or TRBV12-4 with TRBJ2-1; no clear D gene. This CDR3 comprises 15 residues. V lost 3 bases and J 9 bases, leaving 18 bases between the germline ends. The CDR3 DNA sequence: TGTGCCAGCAGTTTTTCCTTTATGGTAGCAGTTGAGCAGTTCTTC. This translates into CASSFSFMVAVEQFF.

This clonotype has ten or more counts. V is TRBV6-6 and J is TRBJ1-6; maybe TRBD1 (6 bases). Trimming removed 4 bases from V and 6 bases from J, with 13 bases in between. Germline assignment: CDR1 MNHNY and CDR2 SVGAGI (reference sequence). This CDR3 has 15 amino acids. The CDR3 sequence is CASSSQDSSNSPLHF. The CDR3 DNA follows: TGTGCCAGCAGTTCTCAGGACAGCTCTAATTCACCCCTCCACTTT.

V and J are TRBV7-2 and TRBJ1-1; TRBD1 agrees at 9 bases. CDR1 is SGHTA and CDR2 is FQGNSA in the germline V gene. Trimming removed 4 bases from V and 4 bases from J; junction bases left unmatched: 4. The CDR3 is 14 amino acids. CDR3 residues: CASSSQGASTEAFF. The DNA of the CDR3 is TGTGCCAGCAGCTCACAGGGGGCCAGCACTGAAGCTTTCTTT.

The chain recombines TRBV4-1 with TRBJ2-3; D is perhaps TRBD2 (6 bases). Between the trimmed V and J ends, which lost 0 bases and 2 bases, there was a span of 12 bases. This CDR3 is 16 amino acids long. Germline-derived CDR1 and CDR2 are MGHRA and YSYEKL. CDR3 in DNA: TGCGCCAGCAGCCAAGATTGGGGGGAGTTCACAGATACGCAGTATTTT. As protein: CASSQDWGEFTDTQYF.

This sequence joins TRBV10-1 and TRBJ2-1, with TRBD2 matching over 13 bases. CDR3 length equals 16 residues. The junction had 4 bases not matched to a gene; V was cut back by 5 bases and J by 3 bases. CDR1 is WNHNN and CDR2 is SYGVQD in the germline V gene (reference sequence). CDR3 in DNA: TGCGCCAGCAGTCCGACTAGCGGGGGGATCTACAATGAGCAGTTCTTC. It yields the protein CASSPTSGGIYNEQFF.

This clonotype was found a few times. The V call is TRBV20-1, the J call TRBJ2-1; 12 bases align to TRBD2. Germline V CDR1 and CDR2: DFQATT, SNEGSKA (reference sequence). The CDR3 runs 17 residues. The V segment lost 0 bases and the J segment 9 bases; nucleotides outside the gene matches: 12. DNA for the CDR3: TGCAGTGCTAGAGATCCTGGGGCTAGCGGGGGGGCAGGTGAGCAGTTCTTC. It specifies CSARDPGASGGAGEQFF.

This clonotype was seen repeatedly, ten times or more. J is TRBJ2-3 and V is TRBV7-8, with D unclear. V was clipped by 5 bases and J by 3 bases, with 9 bases between them. Germline CDR1 SGHVS, CDR2 FQNEAQ. The CDR3 runs 13 residues. In DNA, the CDR3 is TGTGCCAGCAGCCTCTGGGAAACAGATACGCAGTATTTT. Residues: CASSLWETDTQYF.

Only a few counts were recorded for this clonotype. V gene TRBV5-1 combines with J gene TRBJ1-1; unclear D gene. From germline, CDR1 is SGHRS and CDR2 YFSETQ. The CDR3 is 13 amino acids. The V and J ends lost 3 bases and 1 base respectively, with 7 bases between them. CDR3 amino acids: CASSSDKNTEAFF. CDR3 DNA sequence: TGCGCCAGCAGCTCGGATAAGAACACTGAAGCTTTCTTT.

This clonotype showed up many times. The chain couples TRBV4-3 to TRBJ2-7, with D uncertain. Germline V gene sequence: CDR1 LGHNA, CDR2 YSLEER. The length of the CDR3 is 16 residues. Between the trimmed V and J ends, which lost 0 bases and 0 bases, there was a span of 12 bases. The CDR3 DNA reads as TGCGCCAGCAGCCAAGAATTGGACGGCTACTCCTACGAGCAGTACTTC. This gives the protein CASSQELDGYSYEQYF.

At least ten counts were recorded for this clonotype. This rearrangement joins TRBV6-1 to TRBJ2-7; 7 bases align to TRBD2. The germline gives CDR1 MNHNS, CDR2 SASEGT. V gave up 6 bases and J gave up 1 base; unmatched junction bases: 6. The CDR3 extends over 14 amino acids. The CDR3 bases are TGTGCCAGCAGGGAACTAGCGAGTTCCTACGAGCAGTACTTC. Protein sequence: CASRELASSYEQYF.

This clonotype was picked up a small number of times. V and J are TRBV10-2 and TRBJ2-1; the match to TRBD2 covers 10 bases. The germline gives CDR1 WSHSY, CDR2 SAAADI. With 4 bases clipped from V and 4 bases from J, the junction kept 7 bases outside the gene matches. The CDR3 is made up of 16 amino acids. CDR3 in amino acids: CASSASGGDGYNEQFF. CDR3 bases: TGCGCCAGCAGTGCTAGCGGGGGCGACGGTTACAATGAGCAGTTCTTC.

The rearrangement links TRBV28 to TRBJ2-7; the D is unclear. Germline V CDR1 and CDR2: MDHEN, SYDVKM. V lost 7 bases to trimming and J lost 2 bases, with 15 bases between them. The CDR3 is 14 residues long. CDR3 loop: CASIPRYKPYEQYF. The CDR3 DNA follows: TGTGCCAGCATACCGAGGTACAAGCCCTACGAGCAGTACTTC.

The sample holds a few counts of this clonotype. This chain joins TRBV7-2 and TRBJ2-7; 7 bases line up with TRBD2. The germline V gene has CDR1 SGHTA and CDR2 FQGNSA. The junction had 4 bases not matched to a gene; V was cut back by 1 base and J by 1 base. The CDR3 is 15 amino acids. CDR3 DNA: TGTGCCAGCAGCTTAGGGACTAGAGGATCCTACGAGCAGTACTTC. Its protein is CASSLGTRGSYEQYF.